A single sample is the source of the 24 T cell receptor beta chains below, sequenced in a study of cytomegalovirus exposure and HLA in healthy donors. The PCR employed 60 Vbeta primers together with 13 Jbeta primers. The method was immunoSEQ multiplex PCR; TCRdb's version includes in-frame clones alone and lacks a portion of them. The data show 130,000 or so clones, approximately 72% seen once. Sequences were obtained from PBMCs. The source of these receptors is an older woman in good health and CMV-seronegative.

V is TRBV9 and J is TRBJ1-1; 9 bases map to TRBD1. Germline CDR1 SGDLS, CDR2 YYNGEE. J was trimmed by 1 base and V by 1 base; bases with no gene match: 11. The CDR3 consists of 18 residues. The CDR3 reads CASSVSTGTGIRNTEAFF. The CDR3 DNA reads TGTGCCAGCAGCGTAAGCACCGGGACAGGGATCCGGAACACTGAAGCTTTCTTT.

V is TRBV15 and J is TRBJ1-2; TRBD1 agrees at 8 bases. The V segment lost 3 bases and the J segment 3 bases; nucleotides outside the gene matches: 9. Germline-derived CDR1 and CDR2 are LNHNV and YYDKDF (reference sequence). The CDR3 extends over 16 amino acids. CDR3 DNA sequence: TGTGCCACCAGCAGCCCCAGGCAGGGGGCCCACTATGGCTACACCTTC. Amino acid sequence: CATSSPRQGAHYGYTF.

This clone showed up just a few times. This chain connects TRBV6-5 to TRBJ1-4, with 8 bases that match TRBD1. The V gene's germline CDR1 is MNHEY and CDR2 SVGAGI. Trimming cost V 7 bases and J 11 bases; bases outside gene matches: 12. The CDR3 is made up of 14 amino acids. Written as DNA, the CDR3 is TGTGCCAGCAACGCAGCCTCGGACAGGGATAAACTGTTTTTT. It encodes CASNAASDRDKLFF.

This clone was detected a few times. The chain recombines TRBV7-9 with TRBJ1-2, with no clear D. Trimming stripped 4 bases from V and 4 bases from J, with 13 bases between. The germline V gene has CDR1 SEHNR and CDR2 FQNEAQ (reference sequence). The CDR3 extends over 14 amino acids. CDR3 residues: CASSSGADPYGYTF. CDR3 DNA sequence: TGTGCCAGCAGCTCCGGAGCCGACCCCTATGGCTACACCTTC.

The rearrangement uses TRBV5-1 and TRBJ1-2, with a weak D call TRBD1 (5 bases). The CDR3 contains 14 residues. The V and J ends lost 4 bases and 0 bases respectively, with 10 bases between them. Germline loops: CDR1 SGHRS, CDR2 YFSETQ. The CDR3 is CASSVRVANYGYTF. CDR3 DNA sequence: TGCGCCAGCAGCGTCAGGGTAGCTAACTATGGCTACACCTTC. Full variable domain (outside the CDR3, taken from reference TRBV5-1 and TRBJ1-2): KAGVTQTPRYLIKTRGQQVTLSCSPISGHRSVSWYQQTPGQGLQFLFEYFSETQRNKGNFPGRFSGRQFSNSRSEMNVSTLELGDSALYLCASSVRVANYGYTFGSGTRLTVV.

This CDR3 reads CASRDRGLYNNYGYTF. CDR3 coding DNA: TGTGCCAGCCGGGACAGGGGGCTGTATAACAACTATGGCTACACCTTC. The V gene is TRBV28, the J gene TRBJ1-2; 12 nucleotides align to TRBD1. Germline V gene data show CDR1 as MDHEN and CDR2 as SYDVKM. After removal of 8 bases from V and 2 bases from J, the junction contained 9 bases not matched to a gene. The CDR3 totals 16 residues.

About this clone itself: Other DNA sequences within the sample encode an identical CDR3. This rearrangement joins TRBV5-4 to TRBJ2-2, with 10 nucleotides matching TRBD2. The CDR3 loop spans 16 amino acids. The junction had 1 base not matched to a gene; V was cut back by 0 bases and J by 2 bases. Germline V gene sequence: CDR1 SGHNT, CDR2 YYREEE (reference sequence). For the CDR3, the DNA is TGTGCCAGCAGCTTGGGACTAGCGGGTAACACCGGGGAGCTGTTTTTT. It encodes CASSLGLAGNTGELFF.

The chain links TRBV7-2 to TRBJ1-1; D unresolved. The CDR3 has 14 amino acids. Germline CDR1 reads SGHTA; CDR2 reads FQGNSA. V lost 1 base and J lost 0, with 6 bases in between. CDR3 sequence (DNA): TGTGCCAGCAGCTTAGAGTCAGTGAACACTGAAGCTTTCTTT. As protein: CASSLESVNTEAFF.

The chain links TRBV9 to TRBJ2-2; D may be TRBD1 (5 bases). Trimming stripped 4 bases from V and 0 bases from J, with 7 bases between. Germline V CDR1 and CDR2: SGDLS, YYNGEE. This CDR3 has 14 amino acids. The CDR3 protein is CASSRTPNTGELFF. In nucleotides, the CDR3 is TGTGCCAGCAGCCGGACACCGAACACCGGGGAGCTGTTTTTT.

The rearrangement links TRBV4-2 to TRBJ2-5, with a possible D match to TRBD2 (5 bases). Trimming stripped 0 bases from V and 5 bases from J, with 16 bases between. From germline, CDR1 is LGHNA and CDR2 YNFKEQ. This CDR3 is 16 amino acids long. This CDR3 reads CASSQDFRRPGETQYF. CDR3 sequence (DNA): TGTGCCAGCAGCCAAGACTTTAGGAGACCGGGGGAGACCCAGTACTTC.

The V call is TRBV6-5, the J call TRBJ1-2; TRBD1 matches at 7 bases. J gave up 7 bases and V 6 bases, and 14 bases lay outside the gene matches. CDR1 MNHEY and CDR2 SVGAGI come from the germline V gene. CDR3 length equals 15 residues. The CDR3 reads CASRPRTGGPFGYTF. The CDR3 nucleotides are TGTGCCAGCAGACCCCGGACAGGCGGCCCCTTTGGCTACACCTTC.

The V call is TRBV4-1, the J call TRBJ2-7; 9 bases align to TRBD2. Looked up from germline, CDR1 is MGHRA and CDR2 is YSYEKL. The CDR3 runs 15 residues. V shed 4 bases, J shed 1 base, and the junction held 5 bases outside the gene matches. Here the CDR3 DNA reads TGCGCCAGCAGCCCCGGACTAGCGAAATCCTACGAGCAGTACTTC. Its translation: CASSPGLAKSYEQYF.

The count of this clone is one. The chain recombines TRBV4-3 with TRBJ2-5, with D tentatively TRBD1 (6 bases). The V gene's germline CDR1 is LGHNA and CDR2 YSLEER. The CDR3 runs to 13 residues. Trimming removed 1 base at V and 5 bases at J, with 8 bases between. The CDR3 region is CASSQGTVETQYF. The CDR3 DNA sequence: TGCGCCAGCAGCCAAGGGACAGTGGAGACCCAGTACTTC.

The V gene is TRBV11-1, the J gene TRBJ1-2; D may be TRBD1 (5 bases). The germline gives CDR1 SGHAT, CDR2 FQDESV (reference sequence). The CDR3 loop spans 12 amino acids. V shed 6 bases and J shed 5 bases, with 10 bases lying between them. The CDR3 coding sequence is TGTGCCAGCAGAGGGACTTCATATGGCTACACCTTC. Its protein product is CASRGTSYGYTF.

This clone was detected only once. The chain joins TRBV7-2 to TRBJ2-7, with TRBD2 matching over 10 bases. Germline-derived CDR1 and CDR2 are SGHTA and FQGNSA. The CDR3 runs 15 residues. J was trimmed by 3 bases and V by 0 bases; bases with no gene match: 2. The CDR3 nucleotides are TGTGCCAGCAGCTTAGCGGCTAGCGGGAGCTACGAGCAGTACTTC. Its protein is CASSLAASGSYEQYF.

CDR3 nucleotides: TGTGCCAGCAGTTACCCCCAGACAGGGGATCACTATGGCTACACCTTC. This codes for CASSYPQTGDHYGYTF. J is TRBJ1-2 and V is TRBV6-6; 8 nucleotides match TRBD1. CDR3 length equals 16 residues. Germline trimming cut 2 bases from V and 3 bases from J; bases unmatched to any gene: 8. The germline V gene has CDR1 MNHNY and CDR2 SVGAGI (reference sequence).

A remark on this clone: Relative to the germline gene, one junction end is altered; a read error may explain this. The genes are TRBV7-8 and TRBJ2-6, with TRBD2 as a possible D gene (6 bases). There are 20 residues in the CDR3. CDR1 and CDR2 (germline): SGHVS, FQNEAQ. The CDR3 DNA reads as TGTGCCAGCACCTTAGGGCGAAGGGAGGATCCGCGCTCTGGGGCCAACGTCCTGACTTTC. Translating it yields CASTLGRREDPRSGANVLTF.

As to this clone: At one end, the junction sequence differs from germline, possibly due to a read error. This rearrangement joins TRBV2 to TRBJ1-2; D not certain. CDR1 SNHLY and CDR2 FYNNEI come from the germline V gene. This CDR3 region has 10 residues. The CDR3 DNA is TGTGCCAGCAGGGCAAATTTGGGAGGCTTC. Its translation is CASRANLGGF. The full variable domain, its missing parts supplied by reference TRBV2 and TRBJ1-2, is EPEVTQTPSHQVTQMGQEVILRCVPISNHLYFYWYRQILGQKVEFLVSFYNNEISEKSEIFDDQFSVERPDGSNFTLKIRSTKLEDSAMYFCASRANLGGFGSGTRLTVV.

The rearrangement joins TRBV9 to TRBJ1-4; D is unresolved. Germline V gives CDR1 SGDLS, CDR2 YYNGEE. The CDR3 has 14 amino acids. The V end was cut by 4 bases, the J end by 0 bases, with 7 bases between. The CDR3 loop reads CASSFAATNEKLFF. The DNA for the CDR3 is TGTGCCAGCAGCTTCGCAGCAACTAATGAAAAACTGTTTTTT.

This sequence joins TRBV19 and TRBJ2-1, with 8 bases matching TRBD1. Trimming at V came to 5 bases and at J to 8 bases, leaving 5 bases not matched to a gene. The CDR3 sequence is 13 residues long. The germline V gene encodes CDR1 LNHDA and CDR2 SQIVND (reference sequence). In nucleotides, the CDR3 is TGTGCCAGTAGTCTCGGACAGGGAGATGAGCAGTTCTTC. Its protein product is CASSLGQGDEQFF.

The chain couples TRBV5-6 to TRBJ2-1; 7 bases line up with TRBD2. The CDR3 is 12 residues long. In germline, CDR1 is SGHDT, CDR2 YYEEEE. After removal of 0 bases from V and 12 bases from J, the junction contained 3 bases not matched to a gene. CDR3 DNA: TGTGCCAGCAGCTTGGCGGGGAGGGTGCAGTTCTTC. Its protein product is CASSLAGRVQFF.

The chain is built from TRBV28 and TRBJ2-5, with D possibly being TRBD2 (6 bases). With 8 bases removed from V and 7 bases from J, the gap between germline ends came to 17 bases. The CDR3 is 13 amino acids. CDR1 MDHEN and CDR2 SYDVKM come from the germline V gene. The CDR3 DNA reads TGTGCCAGCGGGGGGACGGGCCCCCTGACCCAGTACTTC. The encoded protein is CASGGTGPLTQYF. The whole variable domain, filled in from reference TRBV28 and TRBJ2-5, reads DVKVTQSSRYLVKRTGEKVFLECVQDMDHENMFWYRQDPGLGLRLIYFSYDVKMKEKGDIPEGYSVSREKKERFSLILESASTNQTSMYLCASGGTGPLTQYFGPGTRLLVL.

A remark on this clone: Other DNA sequences in this specimen translate into the identical CDR3. This chain connects TRBV19 to TRBJ2-3; TRBD2 aligns across 10 bases. Germline loops: CDR1 LNHDA, CDR2 SQIVND (reference sequence). The CDR3 is made up of 14 amino acids. Unmatched junction bases numbered 3, after V lost 5 bases and J lost 4 bases. The CDR3 region is CASSASGGADTQYF. The DNA of the CDR3 is TGTGCCAGTAGTGCGAGCGGGGGGGCAGATACGCAGTATTTT.

This clone was recorded a few times. The CDR3 reads CASTLGDRGYNEQFF. CDR3 nucleotides: TGTGCCAGCACTTTAGGGGACAGGGGCTACAATGAGCAGTTCTTC. V gene TRBV5-8 combines with J gene TRBJ2-1, with 10 bases lining up with TRBD1. V was pared by 6 bases and J by 3 bases, with 6 bases of the junction left unmatched. CDR3 length: 15 amino acids. CDR1 and CDR2 (germline): SGHTS, YDEGEE.